The 23 T cell receptor beta chains below were found in one sample sequenced in a study of preoperative IRX-2 immunotherapy in early breast cancer (dated by TCRdb to between 2018 and 2021). The treatment or condition label here, explained by the study, means: preoperative locoregional IRX-2 cytokine immunotherapy. The library was prepared using the immunoSEQ multiplex PCR assay. TCRdb carries this immuneACCESS record with in-frame sequences only. Its versions omit some clonotypes, under half of them owing to an unresolved V gene in the studies checked, with the rest unexplained. The sample profile shows 40,000 to 50,000 clones; approximately 75% of them were found once. The top ten clonotypes cover approximately 1% of the sample. The source material was tumor tissue, sampled after IRX-2 immunotherapy. These receptors came from a human donor with breast cancer.

V usage is TRBV12-5 and J usage is TRBJ2-5; the D call may be TRBD1 or TRBD2 (5 bases each). The V end lost 8 bases, the J end lost 5 bases, and 9 bases lay between the germline ends. This CDR3 region has 11 residues. Germline CDR1 reads LGHNT; CDR2 reads FRNRAP. CDR3 sequence reads: CASSGRETQYF. The CDR3 region has the DNA TGTGCTAGTTCGGGGCGTGAGACCCAGTACTTC.

The gene calls are TRBV15 and TRBJ2-5; TRBD1 is a possible D gene (5 bases). The CDR3 totals 15 residues. V was trimmed by 0 bases and J by 3 bases, leaving 11 bases between them. Germline V gene sequence: CDR1 LNHNV, CDR2 YYDKDF (reference sequence). CDR3 residues: CATSRDLGREETQYF. The CDR3 coding sequence is TGTGCCACCAGCAGAGATCTGGGCAGGGAAGAGACCCAGTACTTC.

The V call is TRBV7-6, the J call TRBJ2-1, with 9 bases fitting TRBD2. The CDR3 loop spans 16 amino acids. V was pared by 5 bases and J by 2 bases, with 7 bases of the junction left unmatched. The V gene's germline CDR1 is SGHVS and CDR2 FNYEAQ. The CDR3, as DNA: TGTGCCAGCAGCAAAATAGCGGGAGACGCCTACAATGAGCAGTTCTTC. Protein sequence: CASSKIAGDAYNEQFF.

The genes are TRBV6-8 and TRBJ1-2; the D is unclear. Germline loops: CDR1 MNHGY, CDR2 SAAAGT. Trimming shortened V by 0 bases and J by 0 bases, and 8 bases separated the two germline ends. The CDR3 totals 15 residues. The CDR3 nucleotides read TGTGCCAGCAGTTACTCCTCCGCAGCTAACTATGGCTACACCTTC. Translation gives CASSYSSAANYGYTF.

This clone was seen only a few times. The chain uses TRBV5-1 and TRBJ1-4; 9 bases align to TRBD1. J lost 5 bases, V lost 5 bases, and 7 bases had no gene match. Germline loops: CDR1 SGHRS, CDR2 YFSETQ. This CDR3 has 15 residues. For the CDR3, the DNA is TGCGCCAGCAGAAGTCCCGGGACAGGGAATGAAAAACTGTTTTTT. Amino acid sequence: CASRSPGTGNEKLFF. The full variable domain, rest sourced from reference TRBV5-1 and TRBJ1-4, is KAGVTQTPRYLIKTRGQQVTLSCSPISGHRSVSWYQQTPGQGLQFLFEYFSETQRNKGNFPGRFSGRQFSNSRSEMNVSTLELGDSALYLCASRSPGTGNEKLFFGSGTQLSVL.

The chain recombines TRBV19 with TRBJ2-7, with 7 bases matching TRBD2. The J segment lost 0 bases and the V segment lost 4 bases, leaving 6 bases of the junction unmatched. Germline CDR1 reads LNHDA; CDR2 reads SQIVND (reference sequence). The CDR3 spans 15 residues. This chain's CDR3 is CASSNQGGNSYEQYF. CDR3 DNA sequence: TGTGCCAGTAGTAATCAGGGAGGGAACTCCTACGAGCAGTACTTC.

The chain joins TRBV7-1 to TRBJ2-7; D is undetermined. TRBV7-1 is labeled an ORF, and its function is uncertain. The CDR3 has 13 amino acids. The ends were cut back, 5 bases at V and 6 bases at J, with 14 bases in the middle. CDR3 DNA sequence: TGTGCCAGCAGCCCCATCAACGTGGGCGAGCAGTACTTC. Translated, it gives CASSPINVGEQYF.

The chain uses TRBV5-1 and TRBJ2-5, with 7 bases that match TRBD1. Germline loops: CDR1 SGHRS, CDR2 YFSETQ. This CDR3 has 14 amino acids. The ends lost 7 bases at V and 2 bases at J; junction bases unmatched: 8. The CDR3 sequence: CASGITGQQETQYF. Here the CDR3 DNA reads TGCGCCAGCGGAATAACGGGACAGCAAGAGACCCAGTACTTC. Filled out from reference TRBV5-1 and TRBJ2-5, the complete variable domain reads KAGVTQTPRYLIKTRGQQVTLSCSPISGHRSVSWYQQTPGQGLQFLFEYFSETQRNKGNFPGRFSGRQFSNSRSEMNVSTLELGDSALYLCASGITGQQETQYFGPGTRLLVL.

This sequence joins TRBV6-7 and TRBJ1-5, with D tentatively TRBD1 (6 bases). TRBV6-7 is placed among ORFs of uncertain function. V was shortened by 5 bases and J by 5 bases, with 13 bases between the two germline ends. The CDR3 has 14 amino acids. CDR3 amino acids: CASSEGRGYQPQHF. The CDR3 coding sequence is TGTGCCAGCAGTGAGGGGAGGGGGTATCAGCCCCAGCATTTT.

V is TRBV11-3 and J is TRBJ2-2; unclear D gene. Trimming took off 6 bases at V and 7 bases at J, with 15 bases between the two ends. The CDR3 has 14 residues. CDR1 is SGHNT, CDR2 YENEEA, per germline. CDR3 sequence: CASRSDARNGELFF. Here the CDR3 DNA reads TGTGCCAGCAGGTCGGACGCTCGGAACGGGGAGCTGTTTTTT.

V usage is TRBV14 and J usage is TRBJ2-3; D unclear. Germline CDR1 and CDR2: SGHDN and FVKESK. The V gene lost 0 bases and the J gene lost 7 bases, with 23 bases spanning the gap. This CDR3 region has 18 residues. CDR3 coding DNA: TGTGCCAGCAGCCAAGATCACCCCCAGCGCCCATCCCCGAATACGCAGTATTTT. It encodes CASSQDHPQRPSPNTQYF.

Regarding this clone: The DNA is left out, because the CDR3 cannot be placed on it with certainty; the CDR3 is given as TCRdb lists it. The chain employs TRBV8-2 and TRBJ2-1; the D call of TRBD1 is as the table states it, not checked on the DNA. TRBV8-2 is a recognized pseudogene. 16 amino acids form the CDR3, both terminal residues included. The CDR3 sequence is CASTAVGTGSYNEQFF.

The chain uses TRBV10-2 and TRBJ1-1; no firm D call. The germline V gene encodes CDR1 WSHSY and CDR2 SAAADI. This CDR3 comprises 12 residues. The V end was cut by 4 bases, the J end by 5 bases, with 8 bases between. The chain's CDR3 is CASSARGTEAFF. The CDR3 bases are TGCGCCAGCAGTGCTCGAGGGACTGAAGCTTTCTTT.

V usage is TRBV28 and J usage is TRBJ1-2, with D maybe TRBD1 (5 bases). CDR3 length: 14 amino acids. Germline CDR1 and CDR2: MDHEN and SYDVKM. Trimming shortened V by 6 bases and J by 4 bases, and 15 bases separated the two germline ends. The CDR3 DNA is TGTGCCAGCAGCCCCTCGGGACTCGCCTATGGCTACACCTTC. Translation: CASSPSGLAYGYTF.

This chain connects TRBV6-8 to TRBJ2-7, with TRBD2 matching 12 bases. The germline gives CDR1 MNHGY, CDR2 SAAAGT. The V gene end was trimmed by 5 bases and the J gene end by 3 bases; junction bases not matched to a gene: 8. The CDR3 covers 16 residues. CDR3 in DNA: TGTGCCAGCAGTGACCCAAGACTAGCGGGAGACTACGAGCAGTACTTC. It encodes CASSDPRLAGDYEQYF.

The chain joins TRBV6-8 to TRBJ1-6; no clear D. This CDR3 is 15 amino acids long. CDR1 and CDR2 (germline): MNHGY, SAAAGT. V was clipped by 0 bases and J by 7 bases, with 10 bases between them. Here the CDR3 DNA reads TGTGCCAGCAGTTACTCGGGCAGATTAAATTCACCCCTCCACTTT. Protein sequence: CASSYSGRLNSPLHF.

In its sample, this clone was seen a few times. This chain connects TRBV29-1 to TRBJ2-1; 10 bases are shared with TRBD2. In germline, CDR1 is SQVTM, CDR2 ANQGSEA. The CDR3 loop spans 16 amino acids. The junction had 11 bases not matched to a gene; V was cut back by 2 bases and J by 7 bases. The CDR3 here is CSVESPLSGRRNEQFF. The CDR3, as DNA: TGCAGCGTTGAATCCCCTCTTAGCGGGAGGAGAAATGAGCAGTTCTTC.

This chain links TRBV5-1 with TRBJ2-1; D perhaps matches TRBD2 (6 bases). CDR1 SGHRS and CDR2 YFSETQ come from the germline V gene. This CDR3 contains 15 residues. V dropped 4 bases and J dropped 6 bases, with 17 bases sitting between them. CDR3 DNA: TGCGCCAGCAGCCCGCGGGGCCAGTCCCCCAATGAGCAGTTCTTC. As protein: CASSPRGQSPNEQFF.

This clone was observed a single time. The rearrangement joins TRBV19 to TRBJ2-3, with 11 bases identical to TRBD2. Germline V lookup: CDR1 LNHDA, CDR2 SQIVND (reference sequence). The CDR3 runs to 16 residues. V was clipped by 5 bases and J by 1 base; unmatched bases: 5. The CDR3 DNA sequence: TGTGCCAGTAGTCGTACTAGCGGGGGCCGCACAGATACGCAGTATTTT. It encodes CASSRTSGGRTDTQYF.

The chain links TRBV12-5 to TRBJ2-1, with 7 bases that match TRBD2. The CDR3 spans 14 residues. V was pared by 7 bases and J by 3 bases, with 6 bases of the junction left unmatched. Germline assignment: CDR1 LGHNT and CDR2 FRNRAP. In DNA, the CDR3 is TGTGCTAGTGCCATGACTAGCAGCTACAATGAGCAGTTCTTC. Translating it yields CASAMTSSYNEQFF.

This clone was seen only once. The chain recombines TRBV11-3 with TRBJ1-5, with 8 nucleotides matching TRBD1. V lost 7 bases, J lost 2 bases, and 7 bases stayed unmatched. Germline CDR1 is SGHNT and CDR2 is YENEEA. This CDR3 is built from 15 residues. CDR3 protein: CASTFGQGGNQPQHF. The CDR3 DNA is TGTGCCAGCACCTTCGGACAGGGTGGCAATCAGCCCCAGCATTTT.

This clone has just a few counts. The chain employs TRBV5-1 and TRBJ2-5; D is possibly TRBD2 (5 bases). V was shortened by 2 bases and J by 2 bases, with 10 bases between the two germline ends. The CDR3 runs to 14 residues. Germline V gives CDR1 SGHRS, CDR2 YFSETQ. CDR3 DNA sequence: TGCGCCAGCAGCTTAGGGAGCGGACAAGAGACCCAGTACTTC. Protein: CASSLGSGQETQYF.

The chain combines TRBV5-1 with TRBJ1-2, with D perhaps matching TRBD1 (5 bases). Germline CDR1 SGHRS, CDR2 YFSETQ. With 0 bases removed from V and 6 bases from J, the gap between germline ends came to 12 bases. The CDR3 has 14 residues. As DNA, the CDR3 is TGCGCCAGCAGCTTGGGGACACCCCGGGATGGCTACACCTTC. Its translation: CASSLGTPRDGYTF.